The 18 T cell receptor beta chains presented below share a single source sample, sequenced in a study of blood T cell repertoires in COVID-19. The table came from immunoSEQ multiplex PCR; TCRdb's copy has only in-frame clones and leaves some out. The sample lists 240,000 or so clones; roughly 86% were seen once. Specimen: peripheral blood. The receptors come from a man aged 80 or over with acute or convalescent COVID-19.

This clone was observed once. The rearrangement joins TRBV28 to TRBJ1-2; D unresolved. Per germline, CDR1 MDHEN and CDR2 SYDVKM. The ends were cut back, 5 bases at V and 1 base at J, with 5 bases in the middle. The CDR3 has 12 amino acids. The CDR3 region has the DNA TGTGCCAGCAGTCTTAATAACTATGGCTACACCTTC. Amino acid sequence: CASSLNNYGYTF.

The gene calls are TRBV7-6 and TRBJ1-5; 7 nucleotides align to TRBD1. V gave up 2 bases and J gave up 4 bases; unmatched junction bases: 5. The germline CDR1 and CDR2 sequences are SGHVS and FNYEAQ. The CDR3 has 15 residues. CDR3: CASSLSPGGNQPQHF. Here the CDR3 DNA reads TGTGCCAGCAGCTTATCCCCAGGGGGGAATCAGCCCCAGCATTTT.

The V and J genes are TRBV9 and TRBJ2-3; 7 bases match TRBD2. The CDR3 runs to 18 residues. V trimming: 0 bases; J trimming: 5 bases; junction bases outside the gene matches: 15. CDR1 SGDLS and CDR2 YYNGEE come from the germline V gene. In DNA form, the CDR3 reads TGTGCCAGCAGCGTAGAGGATGGGAGGGCCGCCTGGGGAGATACGCAGTATTTT. This encodes CASSVEDGRAAWGDTQYF. Filled out from reference TRBV9 and TRBJ2-3, the complete variable domain reads DSGVTQTPKHLITATGQRVTLRCSPRSGDLSVYWYQQSLDQGLQFLIQYYNGEERAKGNILERFSAQQFPDLHSELNLSSLELGDSALYFCASSVEDGRAAWGDTQYFGPGTRLTVL.

The V call is TRBV4-1, the J call TRBJ1-6; TRBD1 is a possible D gene (5 bases). There are 18 residues in the CDR3. Germline V gene lookup returns CDR1 MGHRA and CDR2 YSYEKL. V was clipped by 0 bases and J by 6 bases, with 18 bases between them. The CDR3 sequence: CASSQDTTGDILNSPLHF. In DNA, the CDR3 is TGCGCCAGCAGCCAAGATACAACAGGAGATATCCTTAATTCACCCCTCCACTTT.

V gene TRBV19 combines with J gene TRBJ2-7; possible D gene TRBD1, 7 bases. This CDR3 comprises 14 residues. Germline V gene sequence: CDR1 LNHDA, CDR2 SQIVND (reference sequence). Trimming took off 6 bases at V and 1 base at J, with 13 bases between the two ends. CDR3 region: CASSTTGTSYEQYF. The CDR3 DNA reads TGTGCCAGTAGCACGACAGGGACTTCCTACGAGCAGTACTTC.

The J gene is TRBJ2-7, the V gene TRBV19; TRBD1 aligns across 9 bases. CDR3 size: 15 residues. With V trimmed by 2 bases and J by 3 bases, 5 bases remained unmatched. CDR1 is LNHDA, CDR2 SQIVND, per germline (reference sequence). Written as DNA, the CDR3 is TGTGCCAGTAGTATAATTCCGGGACAGGGCTACGAGCAGTACTTC. Translating it yields CASSIIPGQGYEQYF.

This clone occurred once. The J gene is TRBJ1-6, the V gene TRBV5-1; D call uncertain. This CDR3 comprises 14 residues. Germline CDR1 SGHRS, CDR2 YFSETQ. With 0 bases removed from V and 6 bases from J, the gap between germline ends came to 7 bases. The CDR3 loop reads CASSLGGLNSPLHF. The CDR3 DNA reads as TGCGCCAGCAGCTTGGGTGGGCTTAATTCACCCCTCCACTTT.

The chain is built from TRBV28 and TRBJ1-4; the D gene is possibly TRBD1 (6 bases). V lost 2 bases and J lost 4, with 11 bases in between. CDR1 is MDHEN, CDR2 SYDVKM, per germline. CDR3 length: 15 amino acids. CDR3 coding DNA: TGTGCCAGCAGTTTACTGACAGGAGTTAATGAAAAACTGTTTTTT. This encodes CASSLLTGVNEKLFF.

In its sample, this clone was seen a few times. The rearrangement links TRBV10-3 to TRBJ1-2, with 10 positions matching TRBD1. The CDR3 consists of 12 residues. The trim removed 6 bases at V and 8 bases at J, leaving 3 bases unmatched. CDR1 ENHRY and CDR2 SYGVKD come from the germline V gene. Here the CDR3 DNA reads TGTGCCATCAGCGGACAGGGGGACGGCTACACCTTC. Translated: CAISGQGDGYTF.

V is TRBV15 and J is TRBJ2-7; tentatively, D is TRBD1 (6 bases). Trimming removed 1 base at V and 2 bases at J, with 15 bases between. This CDR3 has 16 amino acids. Per the germline V gene, CDR1 is LNHNV and CDR2 is YYDKDF (reference sequence). Written as DNA, the CDR3 is TGTGCCACCAGCAGAGGGCCTCTTAGGGGGACCTACGAGCAGTACTTC. Translating it yields CATSRGPLRGTYEQYF.

The chain couples TRBV19 to TRBJ2-2; 7 bases fit TRBD2. V lost 4 bases, J lost 2 bases, and 7 bases stayed unmatched. CDR1 LNHDA and CDR2 SQIVND come from the germline V gene (reference sequence). The CDR3 loop spans 16 amino acids. This CDR3 is CASSKQRGRNTGELFF. The CDR3 nucleotides are TGTGCCAGTAGTAAGCAGCGGGGACGAAACACCGGGGAGCTGTTTTTT.

The rearrangement joins TRBV28 to TRBJ1-2, with 10 bases matching TRBD1. The V segment lost 3 bases and the J segment 7 bases; nucleotides outside the gene matches: 8. The germline V gene encodes CDR1 MDHEN and CDR2 SYDVKM. This CDR3 has 15 amino acids. The chain's CDR3 is CASSFPRQGARGYTF. The CDR3 bases are TGTGCCAGCAGTTTCCCCCGACAGGGGGCCCGTGGCTACACCTTC.

This clone was recorded only once. This chain connects TRBV7-2 to TRBJ1-5; the match to TRBD1 covers 8 bases. Unmatched junction bases numbered 9, after V lost 6 bases and J lost 5 bases. Germline loops: CDR1 SGHTA, CDR2 FQGNSA. CDR3 length: 15 residues. The CDR3 DNA sequence: TGTGCCAGCAGGCAGACAGGGGCCAGCGATCAGCCCCAGCATTTT. Translation gives CASRQTGASDQPQHF.

This clone was picked up a small number of times. CDR3 sequence: CASSTGTGQTQYF. For the CDR3, the DNA is TGCGCCAGCAGCACCGGGACAGGCCAGACCCAGTACTTC. The chain employs TRBV5-1 and TRBJ2-5; 8 bases are shared with TRBD1. With V trimmed by 4 bases and J by 6 bases, 5 bases remained unmatched. The CDR3 loop spans 13 amino acids. Looked up from germline, CDR1 is SGHRS and CDR2 is YFSETQ.

The J gene is TRBJ1-5, the V gene TRBV28; perhaps TRBD1 as D (6 bases). Germline CDR1 reads MDHEN; CDR2 reads SYDVKM. The CDR3 sequence is 15 residues long. Trimming took 5 bases from V and 2 from J, leaving 13 bases between them. The DNA for the CDR3 is TGTGCCAGCAGTACCCAGGGGCCGGGCAATCAGCCCCAGCATTTT. Translation gives CASSTQGPGNQPQHF. Variable domain in full (rest from reference TRBV28 and TRBJ1-5): DVKVTQSSRYLVKRTGEKVFLECVQDMDHENMFWYRQDPGLGLRLIYFSYDVKMKEKGDIPEGYSVSREKKERFSLILESASTNQTSMYLCASSTQGPGNQPQHFGDGTRLSIL.

This chain links TRBV19 with TRBJ1-3; D is unclear. V was trimmed by 11 bases and J by 0 bases, leaving 14 bases between them. This CDR3 has 14 residues. CDR1 LNHDA and CDR2 SQIVND come from the germline V gene (reference sequence). CDR3 region: CASSEGNSGNTIYF. The CDR3 coding sequence is TGTGCCTCATCGGAGGGTAACTCTGGAAACACCATATATTTT. The full variable domain, in which reference TRBV19 and TRBJ1-3 provide the parts outside the CDR3, is DGGITQSPKYLFRKEGQNVTLSCEQNLNHDAMYWYRQDPGQGLRLIYYSQIVNDFQKGDIAEGYSVSREKKESFPLTVTSAQKNPTAFYLCASSEGNSGNTIYFGEGSWLTVV.

This sequence joins TRBV10-3 and TRBJ1-2; 7 nucleotides agree with TRBD1. J gave up 3 bases and V 5 bases, and 3 bases lay outside the gene matches. Germline V lookup: CDR1 ENHRY, CDR2 SYGVKD. The CDR3 consists of 13 residues. Written as DNA, the CDR3 is TGTGCCATCAGTCGACAGGGAGACTATGGCTACACCTTC. This encodes CAISRQGDYGYTF.

V is TRBV15 and J is TRBJ1-5; tentative D call: TRBD1 (5 bases). V lost 0 bases and J 3 bases, leaving 12 bases between the germline ends. Germline V gene data show CDR1 as LNHNV and CDR2 as YYDKDF (reference sequence). This CDR3 comprises 16 residues. CDR3 DNA sequence: TGTGCCACCAGCAGAGATCGATCAGGGATCAATCAGCCCCAGCATTTT. Its translation is CATSRDRSGINQPQHF.